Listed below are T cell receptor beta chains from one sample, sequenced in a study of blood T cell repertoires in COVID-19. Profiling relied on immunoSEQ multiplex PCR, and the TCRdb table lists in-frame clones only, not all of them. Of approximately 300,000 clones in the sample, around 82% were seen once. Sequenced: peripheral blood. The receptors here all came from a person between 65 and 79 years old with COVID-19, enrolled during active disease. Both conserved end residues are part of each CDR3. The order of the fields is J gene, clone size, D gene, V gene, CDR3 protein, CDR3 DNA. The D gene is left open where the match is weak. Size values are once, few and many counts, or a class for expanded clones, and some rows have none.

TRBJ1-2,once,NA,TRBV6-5,CASSITGNYGYTF,TGTGCCAGCAGCATAACAGGGAACTATGGCTACACCTTC
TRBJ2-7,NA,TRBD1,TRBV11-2,CASSWGPGGEQYF,TGTGCCAGCAGCTGGGGGCCAGGGGGCGAGCAGTACTTC
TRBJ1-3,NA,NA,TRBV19,CASSIHRGSGNTIYF,TGTGCCAGTAGTATACACCGGGGTTCCGGAAACACCATATATTTT
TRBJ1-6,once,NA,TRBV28,CASSVDNRNNSPLHF,TGTGCCAGCAGTGTAGACAACCGGAATAATTCACCCCTCCACTTT
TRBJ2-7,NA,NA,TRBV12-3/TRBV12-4,CASSSYYEQYF,TGTGCCAGCAGTTCGTACTACGAGCAGTACTTC
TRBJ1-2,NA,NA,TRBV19,CASSSQKFGYTF,TGTGCCAGTAGTTCGCAGAAGTTCGGCTACACCTTC
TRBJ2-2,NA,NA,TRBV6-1,CASSDIRELFF,TGTGCCAGCAGTGACATCCGGGAGCTGTTTTTT
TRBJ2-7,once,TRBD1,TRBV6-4,CARQDREPSEQYF,TGTGCCAGACAGGACAGGGAGCCGTCCGAGCAGTACTTC
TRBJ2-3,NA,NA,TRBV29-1,CSVRGIADTQYF,TGCAGCGTCAGGGGCATAGCAGATACGCAGTATTTT
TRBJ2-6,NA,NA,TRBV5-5,CASSFGVGQSNSGANVLTF,TGTGCCAGCAGCTTCGGAGTTGGACAGTCTAACTCTGGGGCCAACGTCCTGACTTTC
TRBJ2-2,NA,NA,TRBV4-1,CASSQVLIGVFVAGELFF,TGCGCCAGCAGCCAAGTTCTTATAGGGGTATTCGTCGCCGGGGAGCTGTTTTTT
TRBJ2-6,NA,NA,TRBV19,CASSRVGRSGANVLTF,TGTGCCAGTAGTAGAGTGGGCCGGTCTGGGGCCAACGTCCTGACTTTC
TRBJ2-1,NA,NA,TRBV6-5,CASGRGDSYNEQFF,TGTGCCAGCGGTCGGGGAGACTCCTACAATGAGCAGTTCTTC
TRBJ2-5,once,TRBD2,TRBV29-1,CSVGGSAGIQETQYF,TGCAGCGTTGGCGGGAGCGCGGGAATCCAAGAGACCCAGTACTTC
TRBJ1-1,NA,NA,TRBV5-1,CASSPGGGETEAFF,TGCGCCAGCAGCCCCGGCGGGGGTGAGACTGAAGCTTTCTTT
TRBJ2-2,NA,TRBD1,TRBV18,CASSATGDPLKELFF,TGTGCCAGCTCAGCGACAGGGGACCCACTGAAGGAGCTGTTTTTT
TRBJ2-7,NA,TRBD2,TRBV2,CASRGLAGEVAEQYF,TGTGCCAGCAGAGGACTAGCGGGAGAAGTAGCCGAGCAGTACTTC
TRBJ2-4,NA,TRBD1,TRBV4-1,CASSQDRQGALFWQYF,TGCGCCAGCAGCCAAGACCGACAGGGGGCGTTGTTCTGGCAGTACTTC
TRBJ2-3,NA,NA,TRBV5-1,CASSSGDSTDTQYF,TGCGCCAGCAGCTCGGGGGACAGCACAGATACGCAGTATTTT
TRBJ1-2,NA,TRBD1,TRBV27,CASSDPGQGGNGYTF,TGTGCCAGCAGTGATCCGGGACAGGGAGGGAATGGCTACACCTTC
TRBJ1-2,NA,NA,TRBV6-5,CASSYQIQGSGYTF,TGTGCCAGCAGTTACCAAATCCAGGGCTCTGGCTACACCTTC
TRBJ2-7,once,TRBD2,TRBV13,CASSPPRGAKGSEQYF,TGTGCCAGCAGCCCTCCGCGGGGGGCAAAGGGTTCCGAGCAGTACTTC
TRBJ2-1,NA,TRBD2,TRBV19,CASSISGLAGYPSYNEQFF,TGTGCCAGTAGTATTTCGGGACTAGCGGGGTACCCGTCCTACAATGAGCAGTTCTTC
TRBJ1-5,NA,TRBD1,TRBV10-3,CAISFGQGVQPQHF,TGTGCCATCAGCTTCGGACAGGGGGTTCAGCCCCAGCATTTT
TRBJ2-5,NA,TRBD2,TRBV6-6,CASRKGAGSETQYF,TGTGCCAGCAGAAAAGGAGCGGGGAGCGAGACCCAGTACTTC
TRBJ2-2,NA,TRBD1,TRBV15,CATSAPRDRGSPGELFF,TGTGCCACCAGCGCCCCCCGGGACAGGGGATCCCCCGGGGAGCTGTTTTTT
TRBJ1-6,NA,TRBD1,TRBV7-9,CASSPNAGTGDSPLHF,TGTGCCAGCAGCCCCAATGCTGGGACAGGGGATTCACCCCTCCACTTT
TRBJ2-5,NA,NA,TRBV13,CASSLERVQTQYF,TGTGCCAGCAGCCTGGAGAGGGTTCAGACCCAGTACTTC
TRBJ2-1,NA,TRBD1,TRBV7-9,CASSLRQGADDEQFF,TGTGCCAGCAGCTTACGCCAGGGGGCAGATGATGAGCAGTTCTTC
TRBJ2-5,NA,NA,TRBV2,CASSPPLGRKQETQYF,TGTGCCAGCAGTCCCCCCCTGGGGCGGAAACAAGAGACCCAGTACTTC
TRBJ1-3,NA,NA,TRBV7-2,CASSLARLHTIYF,TGTGCCAGCAGCTTAGCGCGATTACACACCATATATTTT
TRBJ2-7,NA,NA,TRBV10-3,CAIGRGGDEQYF,TGTGCCATCGGACGCGGCGGGGACGAGCAGTACTTC
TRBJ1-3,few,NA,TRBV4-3,CASSPSGGPVRSGNTIYF,TGCGCCAGCAGCCCCTCAGGAGGACCCGTAAGGTCTGGAAACACCATATATTTT
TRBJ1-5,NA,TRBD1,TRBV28,CASSFYGTGTQPQHF,TGTGCCAGCAGTTTTTACGGGACAGGGACTCAGCCCCAGCATTTT
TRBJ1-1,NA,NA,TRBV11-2,CASSLGQNTEAFF,TGTGCCAGCAGCTTGGGACAAAACACTGAAGCTTTCTTT
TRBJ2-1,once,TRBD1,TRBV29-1,CSVSGQALYNEQFF,TGCAGCGTTTCCGGACAGGCCCTCTACAATGAGCAGTTCTTC
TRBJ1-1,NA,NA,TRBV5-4,CASSRAGQNTEAFF,TGTGCCAGCAGCCGAGCCGGACAGAACACTGAAGCTTTCTTT
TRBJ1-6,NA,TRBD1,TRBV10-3,CATEPGQGGNSPLHF,TGTGCCACAGAACCGGGACAGGGGGGGAATTCACCCCTCCACTTT
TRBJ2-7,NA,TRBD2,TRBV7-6,CASSLATGTSGSAQYF,TGTGCCAGCAGCTTAGCTACCGGGACTAGCGGGAGTGCGCAGTACTTC
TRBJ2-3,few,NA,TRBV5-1,CASSLVAGVADTQYF,TGCGCCAGCAGCTTGGTGGCAGGGGTTGCAGATACGCAGTATTTT
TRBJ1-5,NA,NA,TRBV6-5,CASSYSTWDQPQHF,TGTGCCAGCAGTTACTCGACTTGGGATCAGCCCCAGCATTTT
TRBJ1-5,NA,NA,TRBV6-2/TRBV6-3,CASSLGAGSNQPQHF,TGTGCCAGCAGCTTAGGAGCCGGTAGCAATCAGCCCCAGCATTTT
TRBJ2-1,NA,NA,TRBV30,CAWSVARRTYRNYNEQFF,TGTGCCTGGAGTGTAGCCAGGCGTACCTACCGAAACTACAATGAGCAGTTCTTC
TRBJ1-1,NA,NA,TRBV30,CAWSERQWGHTEAFF,TGTGCCTGGAGTGAGAGGCAGTGGGGCCACACTGAAGCTTTCTTT
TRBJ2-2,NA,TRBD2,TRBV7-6,CASSLDPSGTTNTGELFF,TGTGCCAGCAGCTTAGATCCTAGCGGGACTACCAACACCGGGGAGCTGTTTTTT
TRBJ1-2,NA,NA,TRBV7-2,CASSLVSGSSNGYTF,TGTGCCAGCAGCTTAGTTTCAGGGTCCTCGAACGGCTACACCTTC
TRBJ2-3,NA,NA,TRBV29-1,CSVVVGPDTQYF,TGCAGCGTTGTGGTTGGGCCAGATACGCAGTATTTT
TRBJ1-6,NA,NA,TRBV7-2,CASSLSMGSSNSPLHF,TGTGCCAGCAGCTTATCTATGGGTAGCAGTAATTCACCCCTCCACTTT
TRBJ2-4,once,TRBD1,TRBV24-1,CATSALTQGAKNIQYF,TGTGCCACCAGTGCCCTAACACAGGGGGCCAAAAACATTCAGTACTTC
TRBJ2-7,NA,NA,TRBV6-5,CASSYSGTRTYEQYF,TGTGCCAGCAGTTACTCCGGGACAAGGACCTACGAGCAGTACTTC
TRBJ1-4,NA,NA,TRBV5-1,CASSLGQSGEKLFF,TGCGCCAGCAGCTTGGGGCAATCAGGGGAAAAACTGTTTTTT
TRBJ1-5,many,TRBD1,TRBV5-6,CASSSTGYFQPQHF,TGTGCCAGCAGCTCGACAGGGTACTTTCAGCCCCAGCATTTT
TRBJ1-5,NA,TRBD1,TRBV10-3,CAIRGQGGDQPQHF,TGTGCCATCAGGGGACAGGGGGGGGATCAGCCCCAGCATTTT